A selection of T cell receptor beta chains follows, all from one sample in a study of shared clonotypes between healthy human individuals. Sequencing was performed with immunoSEQ multiplex PCR; in TCRdb, only in-frame clones are kept and a portion is missing. The sample lists millions of clones; more than 85% were seen once. Sequencing was carried out using naive CD4+ T cells from PBMCs. These receptors were obtained from a man younger than 30 in good health. Some clones in this sample may be carry-over from other donors' samples. Both conserved end residues are trimmed from each CDR3. Each record gives: CDR3 length, D gene, J gene, V gene, CDR3 protein. D genes are given only for firm matches.

>17|TRBD1|TRBJ2-4|TRBV28
ASSFGVSFRGLAKNIQY
>13|TRBD2|-|TRBV5-4
ASSLWGLKAYEQY
>12|-|TRBJ2-1|TRBV4-1
ASSQMSVVLEQF
>14|TRBD2|TRBJ2-5|TRBV11-2
ASSRGLAGPPETQY
>13|-|TRBJ1-5|TRBV30
AWSGAGSANQPQH
>15|TRBD1|TRBJ2-5|TRBV28
ASRWPTGQAPQETQY
>13|TRBD1|TRBJ2-3|TRBV7-3
ASSPGQAHTDTQY
>11|-|TRBJ2-2|TRBV2
ASRQDSTGELF
>12|-|TRBJ2-7|TRBV5-8
ASSPGDLRVEQY
>14|-|TRBJ2-7|TRBV6-6
ASSYNPLRFSYEQY
>13|TRBD1|TRBJ2-2|TRBV7-8
ASSFDRVNTGELF
>11|-|TRBJ1-5|TRBV6-5
ASSYQGNQPQH
>11|-|TRBJ2-7|TRBV29-1
SVEDPARYEQY
>11|-|TRBJ2-5|TRBV7-2
ASSPSLQETQY
>14|-|TRBJ2-1|TRBV7-9
ASSLVFGSSYNEQF
>14|TRBD2|TRBJ2-1|TRBV9
ASSVVRFGRRDEQF
>11|-|TRBJ2-1|TRBV27
ASRGSSYNEQF
>13|-|TRBJ1-4|TRBV7-2
ASSFSGGEEEKLF
>11|-|TRBJ2-5|TRBV11-2
ASSFGSDETQY
>13|TRBD1|TRBJ1-2|TRBV6-5
ASRHRDRKAYGYT
>12|TRBD1|TRBJ2-1|TRBV5-1
ASSLGTDYNEQF
>14|-|TRBJ2-2|TRBV6-5
ASSYSGGRGTGELF
>10|-|TRBJ2-2|TRBV28
ASREHTGELF
>11|-|TRBJ2-5|TRBV9
ASSPAVLETQY
>14|-|TRBJ2-3|TRBV5-1
ASSHEPGASTDTQY
>10|-|TRBJ1-2|TRBV28
ASSLGSYGYT